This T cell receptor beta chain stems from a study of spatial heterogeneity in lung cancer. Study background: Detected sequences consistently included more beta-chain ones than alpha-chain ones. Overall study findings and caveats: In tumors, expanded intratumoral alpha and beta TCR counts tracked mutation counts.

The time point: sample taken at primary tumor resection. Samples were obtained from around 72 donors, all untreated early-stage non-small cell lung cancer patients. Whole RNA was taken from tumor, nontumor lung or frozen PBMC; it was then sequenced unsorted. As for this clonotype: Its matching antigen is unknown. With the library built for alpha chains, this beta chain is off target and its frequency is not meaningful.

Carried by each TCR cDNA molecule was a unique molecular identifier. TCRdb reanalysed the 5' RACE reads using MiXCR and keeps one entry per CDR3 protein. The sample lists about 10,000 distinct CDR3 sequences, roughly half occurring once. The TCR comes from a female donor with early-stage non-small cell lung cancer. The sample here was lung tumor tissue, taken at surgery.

The CDR3 region has the DNA TGTGCCAGCAGCTTAACCGATACGCAGTATTTT. Its translation is CASSLTDTQYF. This sequence joins TRBV7-9 and TRBJ2-3; no clear D. CDR1 and CDR2 (germline): SEHNR, FQNEAQ (reference sequence). With 2 bases removed from V and 6 bases from J, the gap between germline ends came to 3 bases. The CDR3 loop spans 11 amino acids.